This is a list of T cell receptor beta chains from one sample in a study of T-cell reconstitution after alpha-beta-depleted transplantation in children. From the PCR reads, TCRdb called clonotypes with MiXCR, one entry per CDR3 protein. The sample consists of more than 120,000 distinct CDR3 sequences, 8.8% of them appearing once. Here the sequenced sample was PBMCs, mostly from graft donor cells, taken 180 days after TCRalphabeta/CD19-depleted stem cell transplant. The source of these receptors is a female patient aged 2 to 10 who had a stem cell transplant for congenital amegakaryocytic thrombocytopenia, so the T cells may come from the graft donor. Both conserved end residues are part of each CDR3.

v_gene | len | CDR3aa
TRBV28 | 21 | CASSLWAGGSGRAVGQHIQYF
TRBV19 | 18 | CASTPRSGRTSGANVLTF
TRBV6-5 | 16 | CASSRDPGDLDTEAFF
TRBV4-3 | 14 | CASSRLSGSYEQYF
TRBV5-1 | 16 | CASSLEGGGVWNEQFF
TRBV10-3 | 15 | CAISANRIDNYEQYF
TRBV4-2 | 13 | CASSQDGVNEQFF
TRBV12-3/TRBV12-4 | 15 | CASSLAMRGNTEAFF
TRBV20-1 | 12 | CSASTGGTEAFF
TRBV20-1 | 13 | CSARHQGFYGYTF
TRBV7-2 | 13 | CASSLVVGDTQYF
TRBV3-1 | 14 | CASSQAGGGDIQYF
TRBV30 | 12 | CAWGPAEETQYF
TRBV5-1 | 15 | CASSLAAAGGDTQYF
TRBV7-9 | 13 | CASSWGLPYEQYF
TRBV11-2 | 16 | CASSLVAGATNEKLFF
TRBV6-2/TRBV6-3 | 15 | CASRKQGAVFYEQYF
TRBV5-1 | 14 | CASSVDSRNQPQHF
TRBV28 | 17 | CASSLMMRGARNQPQHF
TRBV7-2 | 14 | CASSLARGTDELFF
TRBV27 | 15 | CASSPRRSPGNTIYF
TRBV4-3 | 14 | CASSPGTGAYEQYF
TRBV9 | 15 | CASSVGGANTGELFF